The 23 T cell receptor beta chains presented below share a single source sample, sequenced in a study of sequential checkpoint blockade in melanoma. Treatment meaning: randomized to nivolumab then ipilimumab (arm A) or the reverse (arm B). Produced via immunoSEQ multiplex PCR; TCRdb's table is partial and in-frame only. The data show under 15,000 clones, 82% seen once. The sample in question was CD8+ T cells sorted from blood (inferred from file names), obtained from a patient given nivolumab and ipilimumab in sequence. Receptors originate from a human donor with melanoma.

The genes are TRBV19 and TRBJ1-3; TRBD1 aligns across 7 bases. CDR1 is LNHDA and CDR2 is SQIVND in the germline V gene (reference sequence). The trim removed 5 bases at V and 4 bases at J, leaving 11 bases unmatched. This CDR3 spans 16 amino acids. The CDR3 coding sequence is TGTGCCAGTAGTCTCCGGGACAGTTCCTCAGGAAACACCATATATTTT. Encoded protein: CASSLRDSSSGNTIYF. Complete variable domain (other parts from reference TRBV19 and TRBJ1-3): DGGITQSPKYLFRKEGQNVTLSCEQNLNHDAMYWYRQDPGQGLRLIYYSQIVNDFQKGDIAEGYSVSREKKESFPLTVTSAQKNPTAFYLCASSLRDSSSGNTIYFGEGSWLTVV.

The CDR3, as DNA: TGTGCCAGCAGTTTCCAAGCGGGCTCCTATAATTCACCCCTCCACTTT. It specifies CASSFQAGSYNSPLHF. The chain employs TRBV27 and TRBJ1-6; D remains ambiguous. V was shortened by 3 bases and J by 0 bases, with 9 bases between the two germline ends. CDR1 is MNHEY, CDR2 SMNVEV, per germline (reference sequence). CDR3 length: 16 residues.

This rearrangement joins TRBV5-1 to TRBJ1-1; TRBD1 matches at 8 bases. Germline CDR1 reads SGHRS; CDR2 reads YFSETQ. V was pared by 1 base and J by 6 bases, with 5 bases of the junction left unmatched. The CDR3 contains 14 residues. CDR3 region: CASSLITGGSEAFF. The CDR3 DNA reads TGCGCCAGCAGCTTGATAACAGGGGGGTCTGAAGCTTTCTTT.

This chain connects TRBV7-8 to TRBJ1-1; D might be TRBD1 (6 bases). The CDR3 totals 16 residues. V lost 5 bases and J lost 3, with 19 bases in between. Germline assignment: CDR1 SGHVS and CDR2 FQNEAQ. This CDR3 is CASSPTGLHGDTEAFF. The CDR3 DNA is TGTGCCAGCAGCCCCACAGGGTTACACGGGGACACTGAAGCTTTCTTT.

This chain joins TRBV9 and TRBJ1-5; a possible D gene is TRBD1 (5 bases). This CDR3 has 15 amino acids. Germline CDR1 and CDR2: SGDLS and YYNGEE. V was trimmed by 0 bases and J by 7 bases, leaving 14 bases between them. The CDR3 here is CASSVDGAKGQPQHF. For the CDR3, the DNA is TGTGCCAGCAGCGTAGATGGGGCGAAGGGGCAGCCCCAGCATTTT.

The chain is built from TRBV30 and TRBJ1-1; D is possibly TRBD1 (5 bases). V lost 0 bases to trimming and J lost 4 bases, with 12 bases between them. Germline CDR1 GTSNPN, CDR2 SVGIG (reference sequence). This CDR3 comprises 14 residues. This chain's CDR3 is CAWSVHGGVTEAFF. The CDR3 coding sequence is TGTGCCTGGAGTGTACACGGGGGAGTCACTGAAGCTTTCTTT.

This chain joins TRBV11-2 and TRBJ2-7; no clear D. V was clipped by 5 bases and J by 2 bases, with 16 bases between them. Germline V gene lookup returns CDR1 SGHAT and CDR2 FQNNGV. CDR3 size: 15 residues. The CDR3 DNA reads as TGTGCCAGCAGCGAGCGCCGGCTTCGTCCCTACGAGCAGTACTTC. Its translation: CASSERRLRPYEQYF.

This clone is a singleton in its sample. This chain connects TRBV5-6 to TRBJ1-6, with D tentatively TRBD1 (5 bases). V gave up 3 bases and J gave up 3 bases, with 13 bases separating them. Germline V gene sequence: CDR1 SGHDT, CDR2 YYEEEE. CDR3 size: 16 residues. Here the CDR3 reads CASSSQGTNYNSPLHF. CDR3 coding DNA: TGTGCCAGCAGCTCTCAGGGTACTAACTATAATTCACCCCTCCACTTT.

The V and J genes are TRBV6-6 and TRBJ1-4; a weak D match, TRBD1 (6 bases). The CDR3 extends over 16 amino acids. CDR1 is MNHNY and CDR2 is SVGAGI in the germline V gene (reference sequence). Trimming removed 4 bases at V and 0 bases at J, with 12 bases between. The CDR3 DNA follows: TGTGCCAGCAGTTCCAGGGACACCCCAACTAATGAAAAACTGTTTTTT. Protein product: CASSSRDTPTNEKLFF.

This clone has just one count. V is TRBV28 and J is TRBJ1-5; D perhaps matches TRBD1 (6 bases). Germline V gives CDR1 MDHEN, CDR2 SYDVKM. Deletions cut 6 bases from V and 6 bases from J, with 15 bases between. The CDR3 length is 14 residues. CDR3: CASRPVGGGQPQHF. The CDR3 DNA sequence: TGTGCCAGCAGACCCGTAGGGGGTGGTCAGCCCCAGCATTTT.

The CDR3 region is CASSQGQGNEKLFF. CDR3 sequence (DNA): TGCGCCAGCAGCCAAGGACAGGGTAATGAAAAACTGTTTTTT. The chain couples TRBV4-1 to TRBJ1-4, with 7 bases matching TRBD1. Germline CDR1 is MGHRA and CDR2 is YSYEKL. V shed 1 base, J shed 4 bases, and the junction held 0 bases outside the gene matches. There are 14 residues in the CDR3.

The chain recombines TRBV6-1 with TRBJ2-2, with D hard to call. V was clipped by 4 bases and J by 2 bases, with 17 bases between them. Germline lookup yields CDR1 MNHNS and CDR2 SASEGT. The CDR3 has 17 residues. The DNA for the CDR3 is TGTGCCAGCAGTGTCGTAGGCGGTCTGGATAACACCGGGGAGCTGTTTTTT. This translates into CASSVVGGLDNTGELFF.

There are a few counts of this clone. The genes are TRBV7-2 and TRBJ2-7; 7 bases map to TRBD2. The germline gives CDR1 SGHTA, CDR2 FQGNSA. The V and J ends lost 5 bases and 4 bases, in that order; junction bases with no gene match: 8. There are 14 residues in the CDR3. The CDR3 coding sequence is TGTGCCAGCAGCCCCGCCGGGGGAGGGTACGAGCAGTACTTC. As protein: CASSPAGGGYEQYF.

The rearrangement joins TRBV5-1 to TRBJ2-5, with 11 bases aligning to TRBD2. Germline-derived CDR1 and CDR2 are SGHRS and YFSETQ. The CDR3 covers 15 residues. J gave up 2 bases and V 9 bases, and 9 bases lay outside the gene matches. This CDR3 is CATRGTSGAQETQYF. DNA for the CDR3: TGCGCCACCCGGGGGACTAGCGGAGCTCAAGAGACCCAGTACTTC. Full variable domain (remainder filled in from reference TRBV5-1 and TRBJ2-5): KAGVTQTPRYLIKTRGQQVTLSCSPISGHRSVSWYQQTPGQGLQFLFEYFSETQRNKGNFPGRFSGRQFSNSRSEMNVSTLELGDSALYLCATRGTSGAQETQYFGPGTRLLVL.

The chain employs TRBV4-1 and TRBJ1-2, with 12 positions matching TRBD1. The CDR3 is 15 residues long. Germline-derived CDR1 and CDR2 are MGHRA and YSYEKL. V lost 0 bases to trimming and J lost 8 bases; unmatched junction nucleotides: 4. The CDR3 coding sequence is TGCGCCAGCAGCCAAGAAGGGACAGGGGGCATCGGCTACACCTTC. Amino acid sequence: CASSQEGTGGIGYTF.

In the case of this clone: At one end the junction does not follow the germline gene, possibly because of a read error. The rearrangement joins TRBV7-9 to TRBJ2-5, with D possibly being TRBD2 (6 bases). The J call may not be correct, given that the DNA end is closer to TRBJ2-7. The CDR3 totals 14 residues. Germline CDR1 reads SEHNR; CDR2 reads FQNEAQ (reference sequence). CDR3 loop: CASSVAVRDYEQYF. The CDR3 nucleotides are TGTGCCAGCAGCGTAGCGGTCCGGGACTACGAGCAGTACTTC.

The chain carries TRBV6-5 and TRBJ1-2, with TRBD1 identical over 8 bases. The length of the CDR3 is 14 residues. Trimming removed 6 bases from V and 8 bases from J; junction bases left unmatched: 11. Germline V lookup: CDR1 MNHEY, CDR2 SVGAGI. CDR3 in amino acids: CASSGQGGGGGYTF. CDR3 bases: TGTGCCAGCAGCGGACAGGGTGGCGGCGGGGGCTACACCTTC.

This rearrangement joins TRBV7-9 to TRBJ2-7; TRBD2 matches 8 bases. The CDR3 extends over 14 amino acids. Per the germline V gene, CDR1 is SEHNR and CDR2 is FQNEAQ (reference sequence). V was pared by 5 bases and J by 3 bases, with 6 bases of the junction left unmatched. The CDR3 nucleotides are TGTGCCAGCAGCGCCCCGGGGGGGGGCTACGAGCAGTACTTC. This encodes CASSAPGGGYEQYF.

The rearrangement joins TRBV5-1 to TRBJ2-7; D perhaps matches TRBD1 (6 bases). CDR1 SGHRS and CDR2 YFSETQ come from the germline V gene. The CDR3 is 14 residues long. The chain's CDR3 is CGSRSEPGHYEQYF. The CDR3 DNA is TGCGGCAGTCGATCAGAACCGGGACACTACGAGCAGTACTTC.

This chain connects TRBV4-1 to TRBJ1-1, with D tentatively TRBD1 (5 bases). Germline CDR1 reads MGHRA; CDR2 reads YSYEKL. V lost 0 bases and J lost 1, with 12 bases in between. The CDR3 loop spans 16 amino acids. CDR3 in amino acids: CASSQERGTGNTEAFF. The CDR3 nucleotides read TGCGCCAGCAGCCAAGAAAGGGGAACAGGGAACACTGAAGCTTTCTTT.

The rearrangement uses TRBV27 and TRBJ1-1, with no clear D. V was pared by 0 bases and J by 3 bases, with 5 bases between. The germline gives CDR1 MNHEY, CDR2 SMNVEV (reference sequence). The CDR3 totals 13 residues. CDR3 protein: CASSLSTDTEAFF. The CDR3 DNA follows: TGTGCCAGCAGTTTATCCACTGACACTGAAGCTTTCTTT.

The chain has TRBV7-8 and TRBJ1-5, with unresolved D. V was pared by 4 bases and J by 4 bases, with 8 bases between. The CDR3 has 13 residues. Germline V gene data show CDR1 as SGHVS and CDR2 as FQNEAQ. The CDR3 sequence is CASSSNVNQPQHF. The CDR3 region has the DNA TGTGCCAGCAGCTCTAATGTTAATCAGCCCCAGCATTTT.

J is TRBJ2-1 and V is TRBV5-1; D remains ambiguous. Trimming removed 0 bases from V and 8 bases from J, with 9 bases in between. CDR3 size: 13 residues. Germline V gives CDR1 SGHRS, CDR2 YFSETQ. The CDR3 sequence is CASSLGGYDEQFF. The CDR3 DNA reads as TGCGCCAGCAGCTTGGGAGGATACGATGAGCAGTTCTTC.